These 18 T cell receptor beta chains share one sample of origin, sequenced in a study of regulatory T cells in long-lasting Graves disease (dated by TCRdb to about 2021). The method behind the library was multiplex PCR. The listed sequencing device is Illumina HiSeq 4000. To build TCR beta libraries, CDR3 regions were amplified by Arm-PCR using iRepertoire HTBI primers. TCRdb handled the public reads itself, with Q25 trimming in fastp and clone calling in MiXCR, and kept productive beta chains. Rows merge per CDR3 protein into single entries with the most common DNA and genes. In this sample the table shows 400,000 to 650,000 distinct CDR3 sequences, roughly 16% of which occur a single time. Roughly 25% of the sample is in the top ten clones. The time point label on this specimen signifies: newly diagnosed GD, antithyroid drugs for less than 3 months. For both TCR sequencing and RNA sequencing, RNA was extracted from PBMCs using TRIzol.

These data also featured in a second study, about T cells in Graves' hyperthyroidism and ophthalmopathy.

This material consisted of peripheral blood mononuclear cells (PBMCs), taken at new diagnosis, from a patient treated with antithyroid drugs. These receptors all come from a woman between 40 and 65 years old with Graves disease. Donor details come from another sample of the same person, matched by shared clones.

This clonotype is a singleton in its sample. CDR3 sequence (DNA): TGTGCCAGCTGGCGACAGGGCAGGGACGAGCAGTACTTC. This gives the protein CASWRQGRDEQYF. V and J are TRBV27 and TRBJ2-7, with 7 bases fitting TRBD1. There are 13 residues in the CDR3. V gave up 8 bases and J gave up 5 bases; unmatched junction bases: 9. Germline lookup yields CDR1 MNHEY and CDR2 SMNVEV (reference sequence).

About this clonotype itself: This could be a read error, since a much larger clone is one nucleotide away. The chain joins TRBV6-1 to TRBJ2-3, with 10 nucleotides matching TRBD2. The CDR3 is made up of 15 amino acids. CDR1 is MNHNS, CDR2 SASEGT, per germline. The CDR3, as DNA: TGTGTCAGCAGTCCCGGGACTAGCGTCACAGATACGCAGTATTTT. It encodes CVSSPGTSVTDTQYF.

Comment on this clonotype: Being one base from a much bigger clone, this may be a read error. The chain uses TRBV12-3 or TRBV12-4 and TRBJ1-6; 9 nucleotides match TRBD1. Trimming cost V 6 bases and J 5 bases; bases outside gene matches: 2. The CDR3 consists of 14 residues. The CDR3 is CASRRTGDNSPLHF. The CDR3 DNA is TGTGCCAGCAGGCGGACAGGGGATAATTCACCCCTCCACTTT.

This clonotype was seen repeatedly, ten times or more. The gene calls are TRBV6-5 and TRBJ1-2; no clear D gene. V lost 0 bases and J 4 bases, leaving 12 bases between the germline ends. CDR1 and CDR2 from the germline V gene are MNHEY and SVGAGI. This CDR3 spans 15 amino acids. The CDR3 loop reads CASSYSVGRSYGYTF. In nucleotides, the CDR3 is TGTGCCAGCAGTTACTCCGTGGGCAGAAGCTATGGCTACACCTTC.

This clonotype was counted ten times or more. The rearrangement joins TRBV12-3 or TRBV12-4 to TRBJ1-2; 8 bases align to TRBD1. V lost 5 bases, J lost 5 bases, and 7 bases stayed unmatched. The CDR3 covers 14 residues. The CDR3 coding sequence is TGTGCCAGCAGTAAACAGGGGGTTCAATATGGCTACACCTTC. It codes for CASSKQGVQYGYTF.

This clonotype showed up just a few times. J is TRBJ2-5 and V is TRBV7-6; D not certain. Germline V gene sequence: CDR1 SGHVS, CDR2 FNYEAQ. Between the trimmed V and J ends, which lost 5 bases and 5 bases, there was a span of 9 bases. This CDR3 is 12 amino acids long. The CDR3 loop is CASSAHAETQYF. The CDR3 DNA sequence: TGTGCCAGCAGCGCCCACGCCGAGACCCAGTACTTC. Combining the CDR3 with reference TRBV7-6 and TRBJ2-5 gives the whole variable domain GAGVSQSPRYKVTKRGQDVALRCDPISGHVSLYWYRQALGQGPEFLTYFNYEAQQDKSGLPNDRFSAERPEGSISTLTIQRTEQRDSAMYRCASSAHAETQYFGPGTRLLVL.

In this sample, this clonotype turned up many times. This chain connects TRBV15 to TRBJ2-7; D is unclear. Trimming took 3 bases from V and 2 from J, leaving 14 bases between them. Germline CDR1 is LNHNV and CDR2 is YYDKDF (reference sequence). The CDR3 consists of 15 residues. The CDR3 here is CATSRPLTGAYEQYF. The CDR3 nucleotides read TGTGCCACCAGCAGGCCCCTGACTGGAGCCTACGAGCAGTACTTC.

This clonotype was seen a handful of times. This chain connects TRBV2 to TRBJ1-6; a possible D gene is TRBD1 (6 bases). The CDR3 is made up of 14 amino acids. CDR1 is SNHLY, CDR2 FYNNEI, per germline. V shed 11 bases and J shed 10 bases, with 21 bases lying between them. The CDR3 is CASSTRGPQSPLHF. CDR3 coding DNA: TGTGCCTCTTCAACCCGGGGGCCTCAGTCACCCCTCCACTTT.

The V gene is TRBV9, the J gene TRBJ1-3; D ambiguous. Trimming removed 3 bases at V and 0 bases at J, with 7 bases between. The CDR3 totals 14 residues. Germline V gene lookup returns CDR1 SGDLS and CDR2 YYNGEE. The CDR3 protein is CASSAQISGNTIYF. As DNA, the CDR3 is TGTGCCAGCAGCGCACAGATCTCTGGAAACACCATATATTTT.

The chain combines TRBV5-1 with TRBJ1-3; the D gene is possibly TRBD1 (6 bases). The CDR3 has 16 amino acids. Per germline, CDR1 SGHRS and CDR2 YFSETQ. The V gene lost 3 bases and the J gene lost 0 bases, with 13 bases spanning the gap. CDR3 sequence: CASSWSGEYSGNTIYF. CDR3 coding DNA: TGCGCCAGCAGCTGGTCAGGGGAGTACTCTGGAAACACCATATATTTT.

The rearrangement uses TRBV7-9 and TRBJ1-1, with D uncertain. Germline V gives CDR1 SEHNR, CDR2 FQNEAQ (reference sequence). This CDR3 contains 13 residues. The V and J ends lost 5 bases and 6 bases respectively, with 13 bases between them. CDR3 amino acids: CASSQAGVAEAFF. In DNA, the CDR3 is TGTGCCAGCAGCCAGGCGGGTGTTGCTGAAGCTTTCTTT.

The rearrangement uses TRBV11-2 and TRBJ2-7; the D is unclear. Germline CDR1 reads SGHAT; CDR2 reads FQNNGV. V lost 8 bases to trimming and J lost 2 bases, with 19 bases between them. This CDR3 comprises 15 residues. The CDR3 here is CASPLPGPVAYEQYF. In DNA, the CDR3 is TGTGCCAGCCCACTCCCGGGCCCAGTAGCCTACGAGCAGTACTTC.

This clonotype has ten or more counts. The genes are TRBV12-3 or TRBV12-4 and TRBJ1-2, with 7 positions matching TRBD1. The CDR3 totals 15 residues. Trimming at V came to 3 bases and at J to 8 bases, leaving 12 bases not matched to a gene. CDR3 bases: TGTGCCAGCAGTTTCTTGTCGGAGGGGGCGCGGGGCTACACCTTC. This gives the protein CASSFLSEGARGYTF.

This clonotype has at least ten counts. This sequence joins TRBV18 and TRBJ2-7; D gene ambiguous. V was clipped by 3 bases and J by 3 bases, with 9 bases between them. Germline V gives CDR1 KGHSH, CDR2 LQKENI. This CDR3 region has 13 residues. DNA for the CDR3: TGTGCCAGCTCACCGGCAGCTCTCTACGAGCAGTACTTC. This codes for CASSPAALYEQYF.

The chain carries TRBV14 and TRBJ2-3; D possibly corresponds to TRBD1 (5 bases). This CDR3 is 16 amino acids long. Trimming stripped 3 bases from V and 1 base from J, with 14 bases between. Germline assignment: CDR1 SGHDN and CDR2 FVKESK. The CDR3, as DNA: TGTGCCAGCAGCCACTTTCAGGGATTTGGCACAGATACGCAGTATTTT. This sequence encodes CASSHFQGFGTDTQYF.

V usage is TRBV27 and J usage is TRBJ2-1; TRBD2 matches at 7 bases. CDR1 is MNHEY and CDR2 is SMNVEV in the germline V gene (reference sequence). V lost 3 bases to trimming and J lost 10 bases; unmatched junction nucleotides: 6. The CDR3 has 13 amino acids. For the CDR3, the DNA is TGTGCCAGCAGTTTCCCCCCCGGGGGGGAGCAGTTCTTC. It encodes CASSFPPGGEQFF.

The J gene is TRBJ1-1, the V gene TRBV11-3; D is unclear. V was trimmed by 4 bases and J by 8 bases, leaving 14 bases between them. The CDR3 extends over 13 amino acids. Germline V gene sequence: CDR1 SGHNT, CDR2 YENEEA. The CDR3 is CASSSSYLTEAFF. The CDR3 nucleotides are TGTGCCAGCAGCTCCTCCTACTTAACAGAAGCTTTCTTT.

The sample holds a few counts of this clonotype. This chain uses TRBV9 with TRBJ2-2; TRBD1 is a possible D gene (6 bases). The length of the CDR3 is 17 residues. Between the trimmed V and J ends, which lost 0 bases and 5 bases, there was a span of 17 bases. The germline gives CDR1 SGDLS, CDR2 YYNGEE. The CDR3 reads CASSVEFDRPTTGELFF. The CDR3 region has the DNA TGTGCCAGCAGCGTAGAGTTTGACAGGCCTACTACCGGGGAGCTGTTTTTT.